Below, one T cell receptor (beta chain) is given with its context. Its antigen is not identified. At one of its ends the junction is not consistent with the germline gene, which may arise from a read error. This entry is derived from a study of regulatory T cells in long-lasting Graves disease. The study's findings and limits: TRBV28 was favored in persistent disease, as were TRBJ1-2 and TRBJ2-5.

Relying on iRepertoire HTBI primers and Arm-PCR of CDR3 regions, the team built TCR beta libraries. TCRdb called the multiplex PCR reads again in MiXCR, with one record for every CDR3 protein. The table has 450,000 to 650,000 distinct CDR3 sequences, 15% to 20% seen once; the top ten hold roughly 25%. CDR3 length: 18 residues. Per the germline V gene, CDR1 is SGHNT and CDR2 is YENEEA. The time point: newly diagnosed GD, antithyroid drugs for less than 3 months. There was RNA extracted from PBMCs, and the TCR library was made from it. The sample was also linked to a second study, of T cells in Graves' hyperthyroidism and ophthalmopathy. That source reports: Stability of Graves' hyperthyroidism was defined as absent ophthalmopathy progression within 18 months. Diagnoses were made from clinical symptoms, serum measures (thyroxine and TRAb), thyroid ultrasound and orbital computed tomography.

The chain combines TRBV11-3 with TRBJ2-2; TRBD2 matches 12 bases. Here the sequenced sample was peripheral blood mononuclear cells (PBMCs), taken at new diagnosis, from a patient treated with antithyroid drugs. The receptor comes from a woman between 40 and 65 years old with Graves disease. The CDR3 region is CASSQLAGGTSGTGELFF. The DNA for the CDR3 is TGCGCCAGCAGCCAACTAGCGGGGGGAACCTCGGGCACCGGGGAGCTGTTTTTT.